A single T cell receptor beta chain is shown here with its context. The CDR3 length is 13 residues. Trimming shortened V by 4 bases and J by 4 bases, and 8 bases separated the two germline ends. Germline V gene data show CDR1 as SNHLY and CDR2 as FYNNEI. The data originate from a study of blood T cell repertoires in COVID-19. About the study: COVID-19 samples from acute and convalescent phases originated in the United States, Italy and Spain.

Method: immunoSEQ multiplex PCR; TCRdb's copy keeps in-frame clones and lacks some. The data show 380,000 or so clones, roughly 90% seen once. The sequenced sample consisted of peripheral blood. The V gene is TRBV2, the J gene TRBJ1-5; a possible D gene is TRBD1 (5 bases). The clonotype was recovered from a middle-aged man with acute or convalescent COVID-19. The CDR3 sequence is CASSGQLNQPQHF. The CDR3 region has the DNA TGTGCCAGCAGTGGACAGCTAAATCAGCCCCAGCATTTT.